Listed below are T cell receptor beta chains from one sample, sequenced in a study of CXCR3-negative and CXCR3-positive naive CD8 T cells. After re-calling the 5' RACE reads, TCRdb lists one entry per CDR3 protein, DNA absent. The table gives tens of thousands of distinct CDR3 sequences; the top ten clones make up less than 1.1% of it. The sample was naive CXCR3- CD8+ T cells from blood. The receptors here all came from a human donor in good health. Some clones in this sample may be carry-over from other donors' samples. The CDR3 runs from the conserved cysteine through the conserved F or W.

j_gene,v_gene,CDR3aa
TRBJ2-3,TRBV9,CASSVPTSGDTDTQYF
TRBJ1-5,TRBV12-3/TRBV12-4,CASSSDSDYQPQHF
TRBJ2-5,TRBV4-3,CASSQDAGYQETQYF
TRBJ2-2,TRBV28,CATQGQNTNTGELFF
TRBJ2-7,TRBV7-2,CASSLGLGNYEQYF
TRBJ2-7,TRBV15,CATSRVESSYEQYF
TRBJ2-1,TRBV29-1,CSVESGIASREQFF
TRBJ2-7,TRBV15,CATSREKQREQYF
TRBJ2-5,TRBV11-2,CASSGDRNYQETQYF
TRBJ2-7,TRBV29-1,CSVEIASVGEQYF
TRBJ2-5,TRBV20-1,CSAGLGAETQYF
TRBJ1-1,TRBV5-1,CASSLGVTEAFF
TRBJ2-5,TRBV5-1,CASSLDAGEGETQYF
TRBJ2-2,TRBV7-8,CASSFEYTRADPCF
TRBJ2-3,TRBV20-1,CSASSGKGTDTQYF
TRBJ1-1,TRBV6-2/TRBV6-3,CASILRNNQGTMIFF
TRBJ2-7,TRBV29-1,CSVDGGTGFSYEQYF
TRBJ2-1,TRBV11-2,CASTDGSSGTNWDEQFF
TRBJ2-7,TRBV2,CASAREETYEQYF
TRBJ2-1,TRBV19,CASQFGYNEQFF
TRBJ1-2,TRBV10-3,CAISESRGNYGYTF
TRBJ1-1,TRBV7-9,CASSYRGEAEAFF
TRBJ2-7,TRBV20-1,CSIPGPPSYEQYF
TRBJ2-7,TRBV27,CASSPVVAGGWQYF
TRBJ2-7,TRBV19,CASSSGDLSYEQYF
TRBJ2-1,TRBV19,CASSIASGDYYNEQFF
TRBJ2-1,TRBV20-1,CSARAPPGLVIYEQFF
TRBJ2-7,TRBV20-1,CSARDGDTGEQYF
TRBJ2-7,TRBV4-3,CASSQDIGYSYEQYF
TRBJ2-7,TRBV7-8,CASSGLRDTSSYEQYF
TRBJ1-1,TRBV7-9,CASTIGGLNTEAFF
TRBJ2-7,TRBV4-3,CASSLNGQSYEQYF
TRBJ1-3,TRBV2,CASREGQSSGNTIYF
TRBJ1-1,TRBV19,CASSMGVTGITEAFF
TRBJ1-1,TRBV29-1,CSTENQGNTEAFF
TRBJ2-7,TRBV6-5,CASSYRGLSYEQYF
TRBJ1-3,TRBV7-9,CASSPPHDRDTGNTIYF
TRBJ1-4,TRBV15,CATSRPKTGPEKLFF
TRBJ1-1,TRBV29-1,CSVESGEQGRSTEAFF
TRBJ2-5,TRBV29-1,CSVEGGGQTQYF
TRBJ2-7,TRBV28,CASSFAVSYEQYF
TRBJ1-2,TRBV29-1,CSVGPEGDYGYTF
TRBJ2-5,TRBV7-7,CASSLGTGETQYF
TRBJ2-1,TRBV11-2,CASSLGGTSFNEQFF
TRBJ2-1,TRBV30,CAVSPGGFGNEQFF
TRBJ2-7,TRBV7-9,CASSKVDEQYF
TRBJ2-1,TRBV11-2,CASGQAHPLQSSYNEQFF
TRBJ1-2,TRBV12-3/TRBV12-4,CASSLGQGYYGYTF
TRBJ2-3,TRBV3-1,CASSQTTSGTTLTDTQYF
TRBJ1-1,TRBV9,CASGGGSEAFF
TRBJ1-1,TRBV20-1,CSARDWGGTEAFF
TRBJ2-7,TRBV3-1,CASSQLTRPYEQYF
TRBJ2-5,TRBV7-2,CASSATDREIFQETQYF
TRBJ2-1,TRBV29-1,CSVEGTGRPGEQFF
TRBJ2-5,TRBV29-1,CSVELAGKLETQYF
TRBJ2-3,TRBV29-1,CSVEEAGGYTDTQYF
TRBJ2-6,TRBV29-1,CSVGQGRAGANVLTF